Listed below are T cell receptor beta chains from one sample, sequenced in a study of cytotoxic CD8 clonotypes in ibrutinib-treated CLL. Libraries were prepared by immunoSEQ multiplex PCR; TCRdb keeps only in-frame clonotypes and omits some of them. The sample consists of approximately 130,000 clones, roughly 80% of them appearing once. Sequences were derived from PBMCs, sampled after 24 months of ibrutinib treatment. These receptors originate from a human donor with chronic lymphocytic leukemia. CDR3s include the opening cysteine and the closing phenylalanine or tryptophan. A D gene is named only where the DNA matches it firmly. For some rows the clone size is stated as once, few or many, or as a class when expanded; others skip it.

CDR3aa: CASSQDFGELYNSPLHF
CDR3nt: TGCGCCAGCAGCCAAGATTTTGGGGAACTATATAATTCACCCCTCCACTTT
d_gene: NA
abundance: NA
j_gene: TRBJ1-6
v_gene: TRBV4-3

CDR3aa: CASSDRGLNNEQFF
CDR3nt: TGTGCCAGCAGCGACAGGGGGCTAAACAATGAGCAGTTCTTC
d_gene: TRBD1
abundance: NA
j_gene: TRBJ2-1
v_gene: TRBV7-2

CDR3aa: CASSLVRANTEAFF
CDR3nt: TGTGCCAGCAGCTTAGTACGTGCGAACACTGAAGCTTTCTTT
d_gene: NA
abundance: NA
j_gene: TRBJ1-1
v_gene: TRBV7-8

CDR3aa: CASSYSEGVYGYTF
CDR3nt: TGTGCCAGCAGTTACTCGGAGGGGGTCTATGGCTACACCTTC
d_gene: NA
abundance: NA
j_gene: TRBJ1-2
v_gene: TRBV6-5

CDR3aa: CATQRDGVDEQYF
CDR3nt: TGTGCCACTCAACGGGACGGTGTGGACGAGCAGTACTTC
d_gene: NA
abundance: NA
j_gene: TRBJ2-7
v_gene: TRBV6-5

CDR3aa: CASSSGGAADIQYF
CDR3nt: TGTGCCAGCAGCTCCGGGGGGGCAGCGGACATTCAGTACTTC
d_gene: TRBD2
abundance: NA
j_gene: TRBJ2-4
v_gene: TRBV7-9

CDR3aa: CATQRAGGTDTQYF
CDR3nt: TGTGCCACCCAGCGAGCGGGGGGCACAGATACGCAGTATTTT
d_gene: TRBD2
abundance: once
j_gene: TRBJ2-3
v_gene: TRBV2

CDR3aa: CASSEGQGYTEAFF
CDR3nt: TGTGCCAGCAGTGAAGGACAGGGGTACACTGAAGCTTTCTTT
d_gene: TRBD1
abundance: NA
j_gene: TRBJ1-1
v_gene: TRBV2

CDR3aa: CASTPDRSSGELFF
CDR3nt: TGTGCCAGTACCCCGGACAGGTCTTCCGGGGAGCTGTTTTTT
d_gene: TRBD1
abundance: NA
j_gene: TRBJ2-2
v_gene: TRBV19

CDR3aa: CASSFGPGAANEQFF
CDR3nt: NA
d_gene: NA
abundance: NA
j_gene: TRBJ2-1
v_gene: TRBV7-2

CDR3aa: CASSLGQGRETQYF
CDR3nt: TGCGCCAGCAGCCTAGGACAGGGGCGAGAGACCCAGTACTTC
d_gene: TRBD1
abundance: NA
j_gene: TRBJ2-5
v_gene: TRBV5-1

CDR3aa: CASSPPNGGYGYTF
CDR3nt: TGTGCCAGCTCTCCACCGAACGGAGGCTATGGCTACACCTTC
d_gene: NA
abundance: NA
j_gene: TRBJ1-2
v_gene: TRBV18

CDR3aa: CASTPTRTNYGYTF
CDR3nt: TGTGCCAGCACCCCGACACGCACTAACTATGGCTACACCTTC
d_gene: NA
abundance: NA
j_gene: TRBJ1-2
v_gene: TRBV28

CDR3aa: CASSQGTGGVKNIQYF
CDR3nt: TGCGCCAGCAGCCAAGGGACAGGGGGGGTCAAAAACATTCAGTACTTC
d_gene: TRBD1
abundance: few
j_gene: TRBJ2-4
v_gene: TRBV4-3

CDR3aa: CASSLTSGATNTGELFF
CDR3nt: TGTGCCAGCAGCCTGACTAGCGGGGCCACGAACACCGGGGAGCTGTTTTTT
d_gene: TRBD2
abundance: NA
j_gene: TRBJ2-2
v_gene: TRBV7-6

CDR3aa: CASSEQGAGANVLTF
CDR3nt: TGTGCCAGCAGTGAGCAGGGGGCTGGGGCCAACGTCCTGACTTTC
d_gene: TRBD1
abundance: NA
j_gene: TRBJ2-6
v_gene: TRBV6-1

CDR3aa: CASSLDPAYEQYF
CDR3nt: TGCGCCAGCAGCTTGGATCCGGCCTACGAGCAGTACTTC
d_gene: NA
abundance: NA
j_gene: TRBJ2-7
v_gene: TRBV5-1

CDR3aa: CASSIYSGQGVGANVLTF
CDR3nt: TGTGCCAGTAGTATCTACTCCGGACAGGGGGTCGGGGCCAACGTCCTGACTTTC
d_gene: TRBD1
abundance: NA
j_gene: TRBJ2-6
v_gene: TRBV19

CDR3aa: CASSNPGYEQYF
CDR3nt: TGTGCCAGCAGCAACCCCGGGTACGAGCAGTACTTC
d_gene: NA
abundance: NA
j_gene: TRBJ2-7
v_gene: TRBV5-4

CDR3aa: CASSLRGLGFVDEKLFF
CDR3nt: TGTGCCAGCAGTTTACGGGGGCTCGGGTTTGTCGATGAAAAACTGTTTTTT
d_gene: NA
abundance: NA
j_gene: TRBJ1-4
v_gene: TRBV28

CDR3aa: CASSFVLAGGQETQYF
CDR3nt: TGTGCCAGCAGCTTTGTGCTAGCGGGGGGCCAAGAGACCCAGTACTTC
d_gene: TRBD2
abundance: NA
j_gene: TRBJ2-5
v_gene: TRBV5-8

CDR3aa: CASRDRGEKGYTF
CDR3nt: TGTGCCAGCAGGGACAGGGGGGAGAAAGGCTACACCTTC
d_gene: TRBD1
abundance: few
j_gene: TRBJ1-2
v_gene: TRBV2

CDR3aa: CSVEDQPTSGGDTQYF
CDR3nt: TGCAGCGTTGAAGATCAGCCGACTAGCGGGGGTGATACGCAGTATTTT
d_gene: TRBD2
abundance: NA
j_gene: TRBJ2-3
v_gene: TRBV29-1

CDR3aa: CASSEFGSPVVVFF
CDR3nt: TGCGCCAGCAGTGAGTTCGGCAGCCCGGTGGTGGTTTTCTTT
d_gene: NA
abundance: NA
j_gene: TRBJ1-1
v_gene: TRBV10-2

CDR3aa: CASSLEGVIIPEAFF
CDR3nt: TGTGCCAGCAGCTTGGAGGGGGTCATTATCCCTGAAGCTTTCTTT
d_gene: NA
abundance: NA
j_gene: TRBJ1-1
v_gene: TRBV5-4

CDR3aa: CASSSWGGTEAFF
CDR3nt: TGCGCCAGCAGCAGCTGGGGGGGGACTGAAGCTTTCTTT
d_gene: NA
abundance: NA
j_gene: TRBJ1-1
v_gene: TRBV5-1

CDR3aa: CASSQAKNIQYF
CDR3nt: TGTGCCAGCAGTCAAGCCAAAAACATTCAGTACTTC
d_gene: NA
abundance: NA
j_gene: TRBJ2-4
v_gene: TRBV6-1

CDR3aa: CASSRRQGAGELFF
CDR3nt: TGCGCCAGCAGTCGGAGACAGGGGGCCGGGGAGCTGTTTTTT
d_gene: TRBD1
abundance: NA
j_gene: TRBJ2-2
v_gene: TRBV10-1

CDR3aa: CASSIGGTGTYEQYF
CDR3nt: TGTGCCAGTAGTATCGGGGGGACAGGGACCTACGAGCAGTACTTC
d_gene: TRBD1
abundance: once
j_gene: TRBJ2-7
v_gene: TRBV19

CDR3aa: CASSPGQNTGELFF
CDR3nt: TGTGCCAGTAGCCCCGGACAGAACACCGGGGAGCTGTTTTTT
d_gene: NA
abundance: few
j_gene: TRBJ2-2
v_gene: TRBV19

CDR3aa: CASSAGLTEAFF
CDR3nt: TGTGCCAGCAGCGCCGGACTCACAGAAGCTTTCTTT
d_gene: NA
abundance: NA
j_gene: TRBJ1-1
v_gene: TRBV7-2

CDR3aa: CSVVSGVDEQYF
CDR3nt: TGCAGCGTTGTTAGCGGGGTAGACGAGCAGTACTTC
d_gene: TRBD2
abundance: NA
j_gene: TRBJ2-7
v_gene: TRBV29-1

CDR3aa: CASSLGRSLRGRGTDTQYF
CDR3nt: TGTGCCAGCAGCTTAGGGAGGTCTCTACGGGGGCGGGGCACAGATACGCAGTATTTT
d_gene: NA
abundance: NA
j_gene: TRBJ2-3
v_gene: TRBV7-2

CDR3aa: CASSPSRSGNTIYF
CDR3nt: TGTGCCAGCAGCCCTTCGAGGTCTGGAAACACCATATATTTT
d_gene: NA
abundance: many
j_gene: TRBJ1-3
v_gene: TRBV4-2

CDR3aa: CASSYGSTYEQYF
CDR3nt: TGTGCCAGCAGTTACGGATCGACCTACGAGCAGTACTTC
d_gene: NA
abundance: NA
j_gene: TRBJ2-7
v_gene: TRBV6-5

CDR3aa: CASSAVGGPGGPNEQFF
CDR3nt: TGTGCCAGCAGCGCCGTAGGGGGGCCAGGAGGACCCAATGAGCAGTTCTTC
d_gene: NA
abundance: NA
j_gene: TRBJ2-1
v_gene: TRBV9

CDR3aa: CASKESSYNSPLHF
CDR3nt: TGTGCCAGCAAGGAGAGCTCCTATAATTCACCCCTCCACTTT
d_gene: NA
abundance: few
j_gene: TRBJ1-6
v_gene: TRBV25-1